One T cell receptor (beta chain) is described in this entry. This may come from a read error, since a much larger clone is one base off. Time point indicated: persistent/refractory GD, antithyroid drugs over 5 years with positive TRAb. The TCR library used RNA extracted from PBMCs. In germline, CDR1 is MNHEY, CDR2 SMNVEV (reference sequence). The CDR3 is 14 amino acids. HTBI primers from iRepertoire and Arm-PCR of CDR3 regions yielded the TCR beta libraries. TCRdb used MiXCR to reprocess the multiplex PCR reads, holding one entry per CDR3 protein. The table shows roughly 500,000 distinct CDR3 sequences, with 20% to 25% occurring only once. The data derive from a study of regulatory T cells in long-lasting Graves disease.

The source material was peripheral blood mononuclear cells (PBMCs), sampled when the disease was refractory, from a patient treated with antithyroid drugs. The clonotype comes from a female donor with Graves disease. The chain employs TRBV27 and TRBJ2-7; no clear D gene. Here the CDR3 DNA reads TGTGCCAACAGTTTAAAAGGCAGTACCTACGAGCAGTACTTC. Translating gives CANSLKGSTYEQYF.